A single sample gave rise to the 23 T cell receptor beta chains below, sequenced in a study of OX40 agonist ivuxolimab in advanced cancers. Only in-frame clones appear in the TCRdb table, and some are missing; sequencing was by immunoSEQ multiplex PCR. Of 80,000 to 100,000 clones in the sample, roughly 90% were seen once. Sequenced material: CD4+ or CD8+ T cells sorted from blood, taken in a trial of the OX40 agonist ivuxolimab. These receptors originate from an adult with an advanced solid tumor such as melanoma, head and neck, liver or kidney cancer.

The chain has TRBV9 and TRBJ2-5; no reliable D call. CDR1 is SGDLS, CDR2 YYNGEE, per germline. The CDR3 loop spans 14 amino acids. V was pared by 7 bases and J by 2 bases, with 15 bases between. This CDR3 is CASSVFSDQETQYF. CDR3 coding DNA: TGTGCCAGCTCTGTTTTTTCGGATCAAGAGACCCAGTACTTC.

The rearrangement joins TRBV27 to TRBJ1-2, with TRBD1 as a possible D gene (5 bases). The CDR3 has 14 residues. Germline CDR1 and CDR2: MNHEY and SMNVEV (reference sequence). Trimming shortened V by 5 bases and J by 8 bases, and 18 bases separated the two germline ends. The CDR3 region is CASSPRTGAGGYTF. In nucleotides, the CDR3 is TGTGCCAGCAGTCCCCGGACTGGGGCGGGAGGCTACACCTTC.

Written as DNA, the CDR3 is TGTGCCAGCAGTGTCGAGACAGGGCTCGATGAGCAGTTCTTC. Translating it yields CASSVETGLDEQFF. The V gene is TRBV6-1, the J gene TRBJ2-1; 7 bases match TRBD1. The CDR3 spans 14 residues. The ends lost 4 bases at V and 8 bases at J; junction bases unmatched: 8. Germline V gene sequence: CDR1 MNHNS, CDR2 SASEGT.

The J gene is TRBJ2-7, the V gene TRBV10-3; D possibly matches TRBD1 or TRBD2 (7 bases each). Germline assignment: CDR1 ENHRY and CDR2 SYGVKD. V dropped 8 bases and J dropped 4 bases, with 15 bases sitting between them. The CDR3 covers 13 residues. CDR3 residues: CAIGRDSFYEQYF. The CDR3 region has the DNA TGTGCCATCGGGAGGGACAGTTTTTACGAGCAGTACTTC.

Concerning this clone: This same CDR3 is encoded by further DNA sequences in the sample. The chain has TRBV11-2 and TRBJ2-5; D gene unclear. The V and J ends lost 7 bases and 5 bases respectively, with 17 bases between them. Germline V gives CDR1 SGHAT, CDR2 FQNNGV. The CDR3 has 14 amino acids. DNA of the CDR3: TGTGCCAGCACTAACACCGGAAGCTGGGAGACCCAGTACTTC. Encoded protein: CASTNTGSWETQYF.

The V call is TRBV2, the J call TRBJ1-1, with D possibly matching TRBD1 (5 bases). Germline lookup yields CDR1 SNHLY and CDR2 FYNNEI. V dropped 6 bases and J dropped 7 bases, with 15 bases sitting between them. The CDR3 has 13 residues. The CDR3 is CASSRGGVNEAFF. The CDR3 nucleotides are TGTGCCAGCAGCCGTGGGGGGGTGAATGAAGCTTTCTTT. Full variable domain (rest looked up from reference TRBV2 and TRBJ1-1): EPEVTQTPSHQVTQMGQEVILRCVPISNHLYFYWYRQILGQKVEFLVSFYNNEISEKSEIFDDQFSVERPDGSNFTLKIRSTKLEDSAMYFCASSRGGVNEAFFGQGTRLTVV.

The chain is built from TRBV28 and TRBJ1-5; D not certain. Germline V lookup: CDR1 MDHEN, CDR2 SYDVKM. Trimming removed 6 bases from V and 9 bases from J, with 15 bases in between. This CDR3 contains 13 residues. CDR3 in DNA: TGTGCCAGCAGCACCCCCGGTATCCGGCCCCAGCATTTT. This encodes CASSTPGIRPQHF.

The chain couples TRBV2 to TRBJ2-5, with D hard to call. The CDR3 has 11 amino acids. The V end was cut by 3 bases, the J end by 9 bases, with 8 bases between. CDR1 and CDR2 from the germline V gene are SNHLY and FYNNEI. The CDR3: CASSEGFPQYF. For the CDR3, the DNA is TGTGCCAGCAGTGAGGGCTTCCCCCAGTACTTC.

This chain connects TRBV19 to TRBJ1-6; D gene uncertain. The CDR3 sequence is 13 residues long. The V end was cut by 5 bases, the J end by 15 bases, with 17 bases between. Germline loops: CDR1 LNHDA, CDR2 SQIVND (reference sequence). The CDR3 loop reads CASSPVGSTILHF. The CDR3 DNA sequence: TGTGCCAGTAGTCCAGTTGGCAGTACGATCCTCCACTTT.

This clone was recorded a few times. This sequence joins TRBV2 and TRBJ1-2; TRBD1 matches at 9 bases. The CDR3 loop spans 13 amino acids. Per the germline V gene, CDR1 is SNHLY and CDR2 is FYNNEI. V lost 6 bases, J lost 6 bases, and 5 bases stayed unmatched. CDR3 sequence reads: CASRETGGNGYTF. CDR3 coding DNA: TGTGCCAGCAGGGAGACAGGGGGGAATGGCTACACCTTC.

The rearrangement links TRBV6-5 to TRBJ1-5; perhaps TRBD1 as D (5 bases). The germline gives CDR1 MNHEY, CDR2 SVGAGI. V was shortened by 2 bases and J by 1 base, with 12 bases between the two germline ends. This CDR3 is 16 amino acids long. The CDR3 reads CASSYHPQGSNQPQHF. DNA for the CDR3: TGTGCCAGCAGTTACCACCCGCAGGGAAGCAATCAGCCCCAGCATTTT.

The chain couples TRBV11-2 to TRBJ2-7, with D possibly matching TRBD1 (6 bases). This CDR3 spans 15 amino acids. V lost 3 bases and J lost 2, with 14 bases in between. CDR1 and CDR2 from the germline V gene are SGHAT and FQNNGV. CDR3 in amino acids: CASSFEQGRAYEQYF. CDR3 in DNA: TGTGCCAGCAGCTTCGAACAGGGTAGAGCCTACGAGCAGTACTTC.

The chain carries TRBV28 and TRBJ1-4; 10 bases agree with TRBD1. This CDR3 contains 15 residues. Per germline, CDR1 MDHEN and CDR2 SYDVKM. V was clipped by 5 bases and J by 7 bases; unmatched bases: 7. The CDR3 is CASSRRDRGGEKLFF. CDR3 DNA sequence: TGTGCCAGCAGTCGAAGGGACAGGGGAGGTGAAAAACTGTTTTTT.

CDR3 sequence: CASSLGGLEQFF. The CDR3 DNA follows: TGTGCCAGCAGCTTAGGGGGGCTTGAGCAGTTCTTC. V gene TRBV7-2 combines with J gene TRBJ2-1; D is perhaps TRBD1 (6 bases). The CDR3 covers 12 residues. CDR1 is SGHTA and CDR2 is FQGNSA in the germline V gene. V was trimmed by 1 base and J by 9 bases, leaving 7 bases between them.

The chain recombines TRBV19 with TRBJ2-1, with D unclear. V lost 3 bases, J lost 0 bases, and 9 bases lay in between. The CDR3 extends over 15 amino acids. Germline V CDR1 and CDR2: LNHDA, SQIVND (reference sequence). The CDR3 sequence: CASSMRPSSYNEQFF. The DNA for the CDR3 is TGTGCCAGTAGTATGCGGCCGAGCTCCTACAATGAGCAGTTCTTC.

This clone has a single count. The chain carries TRBV5-4 and TRBJ1-1; TRBD1 might be the D (6 bases). Trimming shortened V by 4 bases and J by 1 base, and 14 bases separated the two germline ends. The length of the CDR3 is 15 residues. Germline CDR1 and CDR2: SGHNT and YYREEE (reference sequence). The CDR3 loop is CASSRGAAENTEAFF. In DNA form, the CDR3 reads TGTGCCAGCAGCCGGGGGGCGGCGGAGAACACTGAAGCTTTCTTT.

CDR3 nucleotide sequence: TGCGCCAGCAGCGGACGGGGGGGGAATGAGCAGTTCTTC. It yields the protein CASSGRGGNEQFF. The J gene is TRBJ2-1, the V gene TRBV4-1; 8 bases align to TRBD2. The trim removed 5 bases at V and 7 bases at J, leaving 4 bases unmatched. The CDR3 extends over 13 amino acids. Germline CDR1 reads MGHRA; CDR2 reads YSYEKL.

The J gene is TRBJ1-1, the V gene TRBV6-6; 9 nucleotides agree with TRBD1. Losses at the gene ends were 9 bases for V and 0 bases for J; bases not matched to a gene: 5. CDR1 and CDR2 from the germline V gene are MNHNY and SVGAGI (reference sequence). CDR3 length: 14 amino acids. This CDR3 reads CASIGQGMNTEAFF. CDR3 coding DNA: TGTGCCAGTATAGGACAGGGGATGAACACTGAAGCTTTCTTT.

The chain uses TRBV6-6 and TRBJ1-3; TRBD1 matches 8 bases. The CDR3 covers 14 residues. Germline CDR1 MNHNY, CDR2 SVGAGI (reference sequence). The V and J ends lost 5 bases and 4 bases, in that order; junction bases with no gene match: 4. The CDR3, as DNA: TGTGCCAGCAGTCCCGGGACAGGAGGAAACACCATATATTTT. This sequence encodes CASSPGTGGNTIYF.

The chain couples TRBV10-3 to TRBJ2-7; D is ambiguous. Trimming took off 7 bases at V and 4 bases at J, with 8 bases between the two ends. The CDR3 is 11 residues long. Germline CDR1 ENHRY, CDR2 SYGVKD. The DNA of the CDR3 is TGTGCCATCAAGGCGGAGTACGAGCAGTACTTC. Its protein product is CAIKAEYEQYF.

The J gene is TRBJ1-3, the V gene TRBV7-2; D perhaps matches TRBD1 (6 bases). V dropped 2 bases and J dropped 2 bases, with 13 bases sitting between them. The CDR3 runs 16 residues. Germline values: CDR1 SGHTA, CDR2 FQGNSA. The CDR3, as DNA: TGTGCCAGCAGCTTATCAGGGGCCCGAGCTGGAAACACCATATATTTT. Translating gives CASSLSGARAGNTIYF.

CDR3 sequence: CASSRGGASGAYEQYF. Written as DNA, the CDR3 is TGTGCCAGCAGCAGGGGGGGCGCTAGCGGGGCTTACGAGCAGTACTTC. This chain uses TRBV5-4 with TRBJ2-7; 9 bases map to TRBD2. The CDR3 is 16 residues long. After removal of 4 bases from V and 4 bases from J, the junction contained 12 bases not matched to a gene. Germline lookup yields CDR1 SGHNT and CDR2 YYREEE (reference sequence).

This clone was seen only once. The chain links TRBV2 to TRBJ2-5, with 8 positions matching TRBD2. Germline loops: CDR1 SNHLY, CDR2 FYNNEI. The CDR3 loop spans 16 amino acids. Trimming at V came to 5 bases and at J to 4 bases, leaving 12 bases not matched to a gene. The CDR3 loop is CASSSAGGGKGETQYF. The DNA of the CDR3 is TGTGCCAGCAGTTCTGCCGGGGGGGGTAAAGGAGAGACCCAGTACTTC. The full variable domain, in which reference TRBV2 and TRBJ2-5 provide the parts outside the CDR3, is EPEVTQTPSHQVTQMGQEVILRCVPISNHLYFYWYRQILGQKVEFLVSFYNNEISEKSEIFDDQFSVERPDGSNFTLKIRSTKLEDSAMYFCASSSAGGGKGETQYFGPGTRLLVL.